This T cell receptor beta chain was documented in a study of beta chain features in type 1 diabetes. Germline CDR1 is SEHNR and CDR2 is FQNEAQ (reference sequence). V shed 0 bases and J shed 2 bases, with 11 bases lying between them. There are 16 residues in the CDR3. The whole isolated RNA underwent reverse transcription, so sequencing captured expressed TCRB transcripts. Assay: immunoSEQ multiplex PCR; the TCRdb copy retains only in-frame clones and omits some. The sample gives under 950,000 clones, 17% of which show up once; around 0.02% is in the top ten. This receptor was obtained from a woman aged 18 to 35 in good health. Input material: naive CD4+ T cells from blood. The chain employs TRBV7-9 and TRBJ1-5; D unclear. In nucleotides, the CDR3 is TGTGCCAGCAGCTTAGCGCGAGGAGGAGGCAATCAGCCCCAGCATTTT. This sequence encodes CASSLARGGGNQPQHF.